The 31 T cell receptor beta chains given below trace back to one sample, sequenced in a study of T cells in Graves' hyperthyroidism and ophthalmopathy. Amplified TCR beta CDR3 regions derived from RNA transcripts. First-round RT-PCR targeting the TCR CDR3 was performed with the HTBI primer set. One entry per CDR3 protein, called by TCRdb with MiXCR from the multiplex PCR reads. The sample contains hundreds of thousands of distinct CDR3 sequences, over 11% of which appear only once. Sequencing was performed on blood. These TCRs come from a woman aged 30 to 39 with Graves' hyperthyroidism.

The rearrangement links TRBV29-1 to TRBJ2-5; 7 nucleotides agree with TRBD2. Trimming removed 5 bases from V and 4 bases from J; junction bases left unmatched: 10. CDR3 length: 14 amino acids. CDR1 is SQVTM, CDR2 ANQGSEA, per germline. The CDR3 bases are TGCAGCGTTTTGGCGGGAGTATCTGGAGAGACCCAGTACTTC. It codes for CSVLAGVSGETQYF.

This clonotype was seen ten or more times. The V gene is TRBV12-3 or TRBV12-4, the J gene TRBJ2-5, with unresolved D. V dropped 1 base and J dropped 2 bases, with 8 bases sitting between them. The CDR3 runs to 14 residues. CDR3 loop: CASSLGGLQETQYF. The DNA for the CDR3 is TGTGCCAGCAGTTTAGGAGGCCTACAAGAGACCCAGTACTTC.

The CDR3 loop is CASSSVRGGGTDTQYF. DNA of the CDR3: TGTGCCAGCAGTTCTGTCAGGGGGGGAGGCACAGATACGCAGTATTTT. This chain connects TRBV27 to TRBJ2-3; TRBD1 or TRBD2 may be the D gene (7 bases each). The V and J ends lost 4 bases and 1 base respectively, with 15 bases between them. CDR1 and CDR2 from the germline V gene are MNHEY and SMNVEV (reference sequence). The CDR3 extends over 16 amino acids.

Many counts were recorded for this clonotype. This chain links TRBV20-1 with TRBJ2-7; 10 bases map to TRBD2. The CDR3 is 13 residues long. V was clipped by 4 bases and J by 4 bases; unmatched bases: 4. The germline CDR1 and CDR2 sequences are DFQATT and SNEGSKA (reference sequence). The CDR3 spells CSAKRTSGYEQYF. The CDR3 region has the DNA TGCAGTGCTAAGAGGACTAGCGGATACGAGCAGTACTTC.

This clonotype showed up many times. The CDR3: CSRTSQRTEAFF. In nucleotides, the CDR3 is TGCAGCAGGACCTCCCAGCGGACTGAAGCTTTCTTT. The J gene is TRBJ1-1, the V gene TRBV20-1; D not resolved. Germline V gene lookup returns CDR1 DFQATT and CDR2 SNEGSKA (reference sequence). CDR3 length: 12 residues.

This clonotype was detected only a few times. V is TRBV18 and J is TRBJ1-5, with 7 positions matching TRBD1. The ends lost 3 bases at V and 3 bases at J; junction bases unmatched: 5. The CDR3 has 15 residues. Per the germline V gene, CDR1 is KGHSH and CDR2 is LQKENI. The CDR3 here is CASSPLGGNNQPQHF. The DNA for the CDR3 is TGTGCCAGCTCACCTTTAGGGGGCAACAATCAGCCCCAGCATTTT.

This clonotype turned up a few times. The V gene is TRBV7-6, the J gene TRBJ2-5; 9 nucleotides align to TRBD2. CDR3 length: 16 residues. Trimming at V came to 5 bases and at J to 4 bases, leaving 11 bases not matched to a gene. CDR1 and CDR2 (germline): SGHVS, FNYEAQ. The CDR3 is CASSHGPPAGGETQYF. In DNA, the CDR3 is TGTGCCAGCAGCCATGGGCCGCCAGCGGGAGGAGAGACCCAGTACTTC.

The table lists this clonotype with many counts. This chain connects TRBV20-1 to TRBJ2-5; 11 nucleotides line up with TRBD2. Germline V gives CDR1 DFQATT, CDR2 SNEGSKA (reference sequence). V trimming: 3 bases; J trimming: 2 bases; junction bases outside the gene matches: 5. The CDR3 covers 15 residues. In DNA, the CDR3 is TGCAGTGCTAGGGGGACTAGCGGATTACAAGAGACCCAGTACTTC. Protein: CSARGTSGLQETQYF.

This rearrangement joins TRBV7-9 to TRBJ2-7; possibly TRBD1 for D (6 bases). The CDR3 spans 13 residues. Trimming took 3 bases from V and 7 from J, leaving 13 bases between them. Germline values: CDR1 SEHNR, CDR2 FQNEAQ (reference sequence). The CDR3 sequence is CASSLDPRGEQYF. The CDR3 coding sequence is TGTGCCAGCAGCTTGGATCCGAGGGGGGAGCAGTACTTC.

This clonotype was seen at least ten times. V usage is TRBV28 and J usage is TRBJ2-2; D is unresolved. This CDR3 has 13 residues. Between the trimmed V and J ends, which lost 3 bases and 7 bases, there was a span of 9 bases. The germline V gene encodes CDR1 MDHEN and CDR2 SYDVKM. The CDR3 region is CASSFRIFGELFF. In DNA, the CDR3 is TGTGCCAGCAGTTTCCGAATTTTCGGGGAGCTGTTTTTT.

The chain is built from TRBV2 and TRBJ2-5, with 7 bases matching TRBD1. CDR1 SNHLY and CDR2 FYNNEI come from the germline V gene. The CDR3 runs 17 residues. V lost 6 bases and J lost 0; bases outside the gene matches: 13. The CDR3: CASSQISGTEYQETQYF. CDR3 coding DNA: TGTGCCAGCAGCCAAATATCCGGGACAGAGTACCAAGAGACCCAGTACTTC.

The chain links TRBV19 to TRBJ1-3; D is undetermined. CDR3 length equals 16 residues. Germline values: CDR1 LNHDA, CDR2 SQIVND (reference sequence). With 4 bases removed from V and 0 bases from J, the gap between germline ends came to 13 bases. The CDR3 loop reads CASSNPGSDSGNTIYF. Written as DNA, the CDR3 is TGTGCCAGTAGTAACCCCGGCAGCGACTCTGGAAACACCATATATTTT.

This clonotype turned up a few times. V usage is TRBV5-1 and J usage is TRBJ1-1; 7 bases map to TRBD1. This CDR3 has 19 amino acids. V gave up 2 bases and J gave up 1 base; unmatched junction bases: 17. Germline lookup yields CDR1 SGHRS and CDR2 YFSETQ. CDR3 sequence (DNA): TGCGCCAGCAGCTTATCAGACAGGGCCTCTAGTCTCGGGAACACTGAAGCTTTCTTT. Residues: CASSLSDRASSLGNTEAFF.

The chain has TRBV7-9 and TRBJ1-6, with a weak D call TRBD1 (5 bases). CDR3 size: 17 residues. V was cut by 6 bases and J by 6 bases, with 21 bases left in between. Per germline, CDR1 SEHNR and CDR2 FQNEAQ (reference sequence). DNA of the CDR3: TGTGCCAGCAGTACTTACATGTCCGCGACAGCTAATTCACCCCTCCACTTT. Its translation is CASSTYMSATANSPLHF. Full variable domain (remainder filled in from reference TRBV7-9 and TRBJ1-6): DTGVSQNPRHKITKRGQNVTFRCDPISEHNRLYWYRQTLGQGPEFLTYFQNEAQLEKSRLLSDRFSAERPKGSFSTLEIQRTEQGDSAMYLCASSTYMSATANSPLHFGNGTRLTVT.

This clonotype was seen repeatedly, ten times or more. This chain links TRBV2 with TRBJ2-7, with 7 bases identical to TRBD1. The CDR3 runs to 14 residues. V shed 5 bases, J shed 6 bases, and the junction held 10 bases outside the gene matches. Germline values: CDR1 SNHLY, CDR2 FYNNEI. CDR3 protein: CASSPGTVGGEQYF. CDR3 DNA: TGTGCCAGCAGTCCGGGGACAGTCGGAGGCGAGCAGTACTTC.

The CDR3 DNA follows: TGCAGCGCCGCGGTGATGAACACTGAAGCTTTCTTT. Its translation: CSAAVMNTEAFF. The chain has TRBV29-1 and TRBJ1-1, with D hard to call. Trimming pared 7 bases from V and 0 bases from J, leaving 9 bases between. The CDR3 contains 12 residues. Germline loops: CDR1 SQVTM, CDR2 ANQGSEA.

This clonotype has only a few counts. V is TRBV4-3 and J is TRBJ1-1, with D tentatively TRBD1 (5 bases). CDR3 length: 13 residues. Trimming shortened V by 6 bases and J by 5 bases, and 13 bases separated the two germline ends. CDR1 and CDR2 from the germline V gene are LGHNA and YSLEER. The CDR3 sequence: CASRKTPGTEAFF. The CDR3, as DNA: TGCGCCAGCAGAAAAACGCCAGGGACTGAAGCTTTCTTT.

V is TRBV4-1 and J is TRBJ1-2; D is possibly TRBD1 (6 bases). Deletions cut 1 base from V and 0 bases from J, with 15 bases between. This CDR3 spans 17 amino acids. From germline, CDR1 is MGHRA and CDR2 YSYEKL. The CDR3 region is CASSQVLGARTNYGYTF. In nucleotides, the CDR3 is TGCGCCAGCAGCCAAGTACTGGGGGCGCGGACTAACTATGGCTACACCTTC.

To note about this clonotype: A much bigger clone sits one base away, suggesting this may be a read error. The chain joins TRBV20-1 to TRBJ2-1; maybe TRBD1 (6 bases). The CDR3 contains 14 residues. From germline, CDR1 is DFQATT and CDR2 SNEGSKA (reference sequence). The CDR3 reads CSATTDSSYNEQLF. The CDR3 nucleotides read TGCAGTGCAACTACGGACAGCTCCTACAATGAGCAGTTGTTC.

This clonotype was detected once. A much larger clone lies a single base off, so this may be a read error. V and J are TRBV12-3 or TRBV12-4 and TRBJ1-1; 7 bases fit TRBD1. V dropped 7 bases and J dropped 0; count of bases not matched to a gene: 5. The CDR3 extends over 14 amino acids. CDR3 sequence reads: CASKGDSMNTEAFF. As DNA, the CDR3 is TGTGCCAGCAAGGGGGACAGCATGAACACTGAAGCTTTCTTT.

The chain is built from TRBV28 and TRBJ1-4, with 7 bases lining up with TRBD1. The CDR3 consists of 16 residues. J lost 7 bases, V lost 8 bases, and 16 bases had no gene match. Looked up from germline, CDR1 is MDHEN and CDR2 is SYDVKM. CDR3 loop: CASRQTGLPQGEKLFF. The CDR3 DNA reads TGTGCCAGCCGCCAGACAGGGCTCCCTCAGGGTGAAAAACTGTTTTTT.

The table lists this clonotype with many counts. The V gene is TRBV2, the J gene TRBJ2-2, with D hard to call. Trimming took off 1 base at V and 3 bases at J, with 6 bases between the two ends. Per germline, CDR1 SNHLY and CDR2 FYNNEI. The CDR3 extends over 14 amino acids. The CDR3 DNA reads as TGTGCCAGCAGTGAAGTAGGGCACACCGGGGAGCTGTTTTTT. This codes for CASSEVGHTGELFF.

This clonotype was counted ten times or more. V and J are TRBV28 and TRBJ1-5; D is undetermined. V shed 4 bases and J shed 2 bases, with 15 bases lying between them. The CDR3 spans 16 residues. Germline CDR1 reads MDHEN; CDR2 reads SYDVKM. The CDR3 region is CASSSPDGWGNQPQHF. The CDR3 coding sequence is TGTGCCAGCAGTTCCCCGGACGGGTGGGGCAATCAGCCCCAGCATTTT.

This clonotype was seen repeatedly, ten times or more. The rearrangement links TRBV5-1 to TRBJ2-1; 10 bases map to TRBD2. Looked up from germline, CDR1 is SGHRS and CDR2 is YFSETQ. With 9 bases clipped from V and 5 bases from J, the junction kept 11 bases outside the gene matches. There are 15 residues in the CDR3. The chain's CDR3 is CATSRSGTSDNEQFF. CDR3 in DNA: TGCGCCACTTCTCGATCCGGGACTAGCGACAATGAGCAGTTCTTC. The full variable domain, its missing parts supplied by reference TRBV5-1 and TRBJ2-1, is KAGVTQTPRYLIKTRGQQVTLSCSPISGHRSVSWYQQTPGQGLQFLFEYFSETQRNKGNFPGRFSGRQFSNSRSEMNVSTLELGDSALYLCATSRSGTSDNEQFFGPGTRLTVL.

This clonotype was seen repeatedly, ten times or more. The V call is TRBV2, the J call TRBJ2-2; 12 bases align to TRBD2. The V and J ends lost 2 bases and 5 bases, in that order; junction bases with no gene match: 3. This CDR3 region has 16 residues. In germline, CDR1 is SNHLY, CDR2 FYNNEI. CDR3 nucleotides: TGTGCCAGCAGTGAACTTGGACTAGCGGGAACCGGGGAGCTGTTTTTT. Its translation is CASSELGLAGTGELFF.

The rearrangement uses TRBV27 and TRBJ1-2, with D perhaps matching TRBD1 (5 bases). Germline values: CDR1 MNHEY, CDR2 SMNVEV (reference sequence). The CDR3 length is 16 residues. V gave up 2 bases and J gave up 6 bases, with 19 bases separating them. The CDR3 DNA reads TGTGCCAGCAGTTTAGGCGTGGTGCCAGGGAGAAATGGCTACACCTTC. Protein sequence: CASSLGVVPGRNGYTF.

This clonotype came up many times. An end of the junction differs from the germline gene, which may be a read error. The gene calls are TRBV12-3 or TRBV12-4 and TRBJ1-4; 7 nucleotides agree with TRBD1. CDR3 length: 13 residues. This chain's CDR3 is CASSPDRNERLFF. The CDR3 bases are TGTGCCAGCAGTCCGGACAGGAATGAAAGACTGTTTTTT.

This clonotype was detected only a few times. The chain links TRBV6-2 or TRBV6-3 to TRBJ2-1; 9 nucleotides agree with TRBD2. The V gene end was trimmed by 2 bases and the J gene end by 8 bases; junction bases not matched to a gene: 10. Germline V gives CDR1 MNHEY, CDR2 SVGEGT. The CDR3 consists of 16 residues. The chain's CDR3 is CASSYRALAGIYEQFF. The DNA of the CDR3 is TGTGCCAGCAGTTACCGGGCACTAGCGGGCATCTATGAGCAGTTCTTC.

This chain joins TRBV6-1 and TRBJ2-7; D not certain. CDR3 length: 12 amino acids. Germline V CDR1 and CDR2: MNHNS, SASEGT. Trimming left V 6 bases short and J 5 bases short, with 11 bases between. CDR3 sequence: CASRKSSHEQYF. The DNA for the CDR3 is TGTGCCAGCAGAAAAAGTTCCCACGAGCAGTACTTC.

In this sample, this clonotype turned up many times. The chain uses TRBV28 and TRBJ1-2; TRBD1 aligns across 7 bases. The ends lost 2 bases at V and 8 bases at J; junction bases unmatched: 11. The CDR3 consists of 15 residues. The germline V gene encodes CDR1 MDHEN and CDR2 SYDVKM. CDR3 amino acids: CASSLTKTGLNGYTF. In nucleotides, the CDR3 is TGTGCCAGCAGTTTAACCAAGACAGGGCTGAACGGCTACACCTTC.

This clonotype was found a few times. This rearrangement joins TRBV27 to TRBJ2-7; the match to TRBD2 covers 12 bases. This CDR3 has 15 residues. The V gene's germline CDR1 is MNHEY and CDR2 SMNVEV (reference sequence). V dropped 7 bases and J dropped 7; count of bases not matched to a gene: 11. The CDR3 sequence is CASKASGRADGEQYF. The CDR3 bases are TGTGCCAGCAAGGCTAGCGGGAGGGCGGATGGTGAGCAGTACTTC.